This entry lists 3 T cell receptor beta chains sequenced from one sample in a study of post-analysis software for immune sequencing data. Study-level findings and limits: A few TRBV segments occurring more often in patients than controls included TRBV5-6, TRBV5-1 and TRBV20-1.

The antigens for these receptors are not known. The library was made from cDNA and included unique molecular identifiers. TCRdb re-analysed the PCR reads in MiXCR, keeping a single row per CDR3 protein. The sample includes a few hundred thousand distinct CDR3 sequences, around a third of them seen just once. Sample: blood. These receptors were collected from a girl aged 5-17 years with multiple sclerosis.

The V and J genes are TRBV7-9 and TRBJ1-1, with 8 bases identical to TRBD1. This CDR3 is 16 amino acids long. J was trimmed by 0 bases and V by 4 bases; bases with no gene match: 7. Germline-derived CDR1 and CDR2 are SEHNR and FQNEAQ (reference sequence). The CDR3 is CASSSQGALMNTEAFF. DNA for the CDR3: TGTGCCAGCAGCTCGCAGGGGGCACTGATGAACACTGAAGCTTTCTTT.

This clonotype was seen more than once but under ten times. The chain recombines TRBV27 with TRBJ1-6, with D possibly TRBD1 on 5 matching bases. V was clipped by 0 bases and J by 7 bases, with 10 bases between them. Germline CDR1 is MNHEY and CDR2 is SMNVEV (reference sequence). The CDR3 contains 15 residues. In nucleotides, the CDR3 is TGTGCCAGCAGTTTATCGTCACAGGCAAATTCACCCCTCCACTTT. This codes for CASSLSSQANSPLHF.

This clonotype has ten or more counts. This rearrangement joins TRBV4-3 to TRBJ1-1; no definite D call. V was shortened by 4 bases and J by 1 base, with 13 bases between the two germline ends. CDR3 size: 15 residues. Germline loops: CDR1 LGHNA, CDR2 YSLEER. CDR3 region: CASSLGRLSNTEAFF. The CDR3 nucleotides are TGCGCCAGCAGCCTAGGACGGTTATCGAACACTGAAGCTTTCTTT.